This T cell receptor beta chain was obtained from a study of blood T cell repertoires in COVID-19. Study-level background: PBMCs, B-cell-depleted T cells, or T cells provided the cDNA or gDNA that made up the material.

The CDR3 extends over 16 amino acids. The germline V gene encodes CDR1 LGHNA and CDR2 YSLEER. V lost 1 base, J lost 3 bases, and 5 bases stayed unmatched. In the authors' methods: The assay estimated nucleated cells by amplifying reference gene primers. Assay used: immunoSEQ multiplex PCR; TCRdb lists only in-frame clones, some missing. V, J and clone size derive from that table, while D and trimming were established from the DNA sequence. The table shows over 150,000 clones, with over 75% occurring only once. The chain combines TRBV4-3 with TRBJ2-3; 9 nucleotides line up with TRBD1. The sequenced sample consisted of PBMCs or T cells enriched from blood (not recorded which). The clonotype comes from a woman aged 18-35 years who had recovered from COVID-19. Here the CDR3 reads CASSQGPGQGTDTQYF. The CDR3 region has the DNA TGCGCCAGCAGCCAAGGGCCGGGACAGGGAACAGATACGCAGTATTTT.